Presented here are 4 T cell receptor beta chains from one specimen sequenced in a study of blood T cell repertoires in COVID-19. The method was immunoSEQ multiplex PCR; TCRdb's version includes in-frame clones alone and lacks a portion of them. The sample has around 190,000 clones, about 88% seen once. The sequenced material came from PBMCs or T cells enriched from blood (not recorded which). The receptors shown here come from a woman aged 18-29 years who had recovered from COVID-19.

This chain joins TRBV6-6 and TRBJ2-1, with a possible D match to TRBD1 (7 bases). CDR1 MNHNY and CDR2 SVGAGI come from the germline V gene (reference sequence). CDR3 length: 15 amino acids. With 3 bases removed from V and 8 bases from J, the gap between germline ends came to 17 bases. CDR3 in DNA: TGTGCCAGCAGTTATCACCCGACAGGGAGGTATGAGCAGTTCTTC. This encodes CASSYHPTGRYEQFF.

This clone was counted once. The V gene is TRBV7-2, the J gene TRBJ2-3; D possibly corresponds to TRBD1 (6 bases). There are 15 residues in the CDR3. The ends were cut back, 4 bases at V and 0 bases at J, with 11 bases in the middle. Germline V gene data show CDR1 as SGHTA and CDR2 as FQGNSA. In DNA form, the CDR3 reads TGTGCCAGCAGCTCGCCGGGACATAGCACAGATACGCAGTATTTT. It translates to CASSSPGHSTDTQYF.

J is TRBJ2-1 and V is TRBV4-3; 7 bases line up with TRBD1. The CDR3 has 16 amino acids. Trimming removed 0 bases from V and 2 bases from J; junction bases left unmatched: 4. Per the germline V gene, CDR1 is LGHNA and CDR2 is YSLEER. This CDR3 reads CASSQEPQGAYNEQFF. CDR3 DNA: TGCGCCAGCAGCCAAGAACCCCAGGGGGCCTACAATGAGCAGTTCTTC.

The chain has TRBV4-3 and TRBJ1-6; D gene uncertain. CDR1 LGHNA and CDR2 YSLEER come from the germline V gene. There are 14 residues in the CDR3. Trimming removed 4 bases at V and 9 bases at J, with 13 bases between. Here the CDR3 reads CASSPTDFPSPLHF. CDR3 DNA: TGCGCCAGCAGCCCTACGGACTTCCCTTCACCCCTCCACTTT.